The following is a T cell receptor (beta chain) sequence with its context. Antigen unknown. This entry comes from a study of cytomegalovirus exposure and HLA in healthy donors. Method: immunoSEQ multiplex PCR; TCRdb's copy keeps in-frame clones and lacks some. This repertoire shows 70,000 or so clones, over 85% found once; its top ten account for roughly 1.4%. Broader study findings: Testing in vitro showed three CMV-associated chains specific for CMV antigens.

The CDR3 runs to 17 residues. Germline V gives CDR1 SNHLY, CDR2 FYNNEI. The trim removed 6 bases at V and 2 bases at J, leaving 14 bases unmatched. The clonotype was recovered from a young man in good health and CMV-seropositive. Sequencing input: PBMCs. V is TRBV2 and J is TRBJ2-3; 7 nucleotides align to TRBD2. The CDR3: CASSTSEEGGYTDTQYF. CDR3 bases: TGTGCCAGCAGCACTAGCGAAGAGGGAGGGTACACAGATACGCAGTATTTT. Together with reference TRBV2 and TRBJ2-3, the CDR3 gives the full variable domain: EPEVTQTPSHQVTQMGQEVILRCVPISNHLYFYWYRQILGQKVEFLVSFYNNEISEKSEIFDDQFSVERPDGSNFTLKIRSTKLEDSAMYFCASSTSEEGGYTDTQYFGPGTRLTVL.